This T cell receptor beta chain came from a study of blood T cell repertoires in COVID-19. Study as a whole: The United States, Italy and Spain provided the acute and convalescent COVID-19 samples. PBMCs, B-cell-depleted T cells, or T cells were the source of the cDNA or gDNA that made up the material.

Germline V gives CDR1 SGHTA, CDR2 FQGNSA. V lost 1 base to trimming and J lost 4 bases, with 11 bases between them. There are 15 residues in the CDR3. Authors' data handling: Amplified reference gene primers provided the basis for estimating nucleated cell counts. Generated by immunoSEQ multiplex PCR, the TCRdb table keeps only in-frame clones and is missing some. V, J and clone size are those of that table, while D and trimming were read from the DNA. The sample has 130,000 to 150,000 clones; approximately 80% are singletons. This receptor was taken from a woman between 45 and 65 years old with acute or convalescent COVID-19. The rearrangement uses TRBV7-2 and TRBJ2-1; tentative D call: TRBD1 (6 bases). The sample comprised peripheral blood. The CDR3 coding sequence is TGTGCCAGCAGCTTAGAAAGGGGGTCTTACAATGAGCAGTTCTTC. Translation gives CASSLERGSYNEQFF.